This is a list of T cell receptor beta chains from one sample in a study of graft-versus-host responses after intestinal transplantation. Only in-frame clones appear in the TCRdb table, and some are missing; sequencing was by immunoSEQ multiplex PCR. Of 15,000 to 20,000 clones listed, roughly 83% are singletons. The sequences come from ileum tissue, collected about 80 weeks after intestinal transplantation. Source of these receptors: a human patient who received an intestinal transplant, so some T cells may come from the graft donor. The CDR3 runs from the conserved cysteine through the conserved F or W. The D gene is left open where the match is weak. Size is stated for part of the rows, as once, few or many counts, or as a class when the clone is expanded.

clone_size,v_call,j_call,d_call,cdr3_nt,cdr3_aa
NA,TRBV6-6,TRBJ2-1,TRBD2,TGTGCCAGCAACATAGGACTAGCGGGGAACAATGAGCAGTTCTTC,CASNIGLAGNNEQFF
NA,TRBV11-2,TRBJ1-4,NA,TGTGCCAGCAGCCCCAGGGGAGGAGGGGGAAATGAAAAACTGTTTTTT,CASSPRGGGGNEKLFF
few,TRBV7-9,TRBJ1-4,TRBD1,TGTGCCAGCAGCCCAGCGGGGACAGGGAGAGGTGAAAAACTGTTTTTT,CASSPAGTGRGEKLFF
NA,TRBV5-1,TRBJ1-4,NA,TGCGCCAGCAGCGATGACAGTCTGGGTATGGGACTGTTTTTT,CASSDDSLGMGLFF
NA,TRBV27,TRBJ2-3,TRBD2,TGTGCCAGCAGTTTATCCGCGGGGGGGCCCGGAGATACGCAGTATTTT,CASSLSAGGPGDTQYF
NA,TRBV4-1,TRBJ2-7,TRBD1,TGCGCCAGCAGCCACCCGGGACAGATGATCTACGAGCAGTACTTC,CASSHPGQMIYEQYF
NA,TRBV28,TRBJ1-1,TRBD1,TGTGCCAGCAGTCCTTGGACAGGGATGAACACTGAAGCTTTCTTT,CASSPWTGMNTEAFF
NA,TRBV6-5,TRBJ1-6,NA,TGTGCCAGCAGTTACGGGGACACGGTTTCACCCCTCCACTTT,CASSYGDTVSPLHF
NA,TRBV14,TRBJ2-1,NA,TGTGCCAGCAGCCCGGGAGTTCGTAATGAGCAGTTCTTC,CASSPGVRNEQFF
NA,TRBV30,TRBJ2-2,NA,TGTGCCTTCGGGCCCTCGAACACCGGGGAGCTGTTTTTT,CAFGPSNTGELFF
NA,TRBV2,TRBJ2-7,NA,TGTGCCATCGTCCAAAGTACAGGCGACTACTACGAGCAGTACTTC,CAIVQSTGDYYEQYF
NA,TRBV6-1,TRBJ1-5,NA,TGTGCCAGCAGTGAAGTGGGGGCTATTCAGCCCCAGCATTTT,CASSEVGAIQPQHF
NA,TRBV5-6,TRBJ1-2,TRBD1,TGTGCCAGCAGCTTGCCGGGACAGGGCTATGGCTACACCTTC,CASSLPGQGYGYTF
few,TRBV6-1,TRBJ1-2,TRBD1,TGTGCCAGCAGTGAAGGGGGGACAGGCCGTTTCCTCTATGGCTACACCTTC,CASSEGGTGRFLYGYTF
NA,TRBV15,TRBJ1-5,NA,TGTGCCACCAGCAGGGAAGCACAGGGTTATCAGCCCCAGCATTTT,CATSREAQGYQPQHF
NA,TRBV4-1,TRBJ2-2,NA,TGCGCCAGCAGCCAAGTGGCAGGGAACACCGGGGAGCTGTTTTTT,CASSQVAGNTGELFF
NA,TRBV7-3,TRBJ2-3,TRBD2,TGTGCCAGCAGCTCCCCCTACGGACTAGCGGGGGGAGGGCAGTATTTT,CASSSPYGLAGGGQYF
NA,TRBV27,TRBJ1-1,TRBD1,TGTGCCAGCAGCCCCCGGGACAGGGGCACTGAAGCTTTCTTT,CASSPRDRGTEAFF
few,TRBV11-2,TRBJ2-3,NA,TGTGCCAGCAGCCCCGGCCCTAGCACAGATACGCAGTATTTT,CASSPGPSTDTQYF
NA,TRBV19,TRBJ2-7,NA,TGTGCCAGTAGTCCACAGGGCTCCTACGAGCAGTACTTC,CASSPQGSYEQYF
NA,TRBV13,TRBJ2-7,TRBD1,TGTGCCAGCAGCTTAGGCCTAGGGACAGGGCCTTACGAGCAGTACTTC,CASSLGLGTGPYEQYF
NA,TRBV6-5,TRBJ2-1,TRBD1,TGTGCCAGCAGGGTACCGGGACAGGGGAACAATGAGCAGTTCTTC,CASRVPGQGNNEQFF
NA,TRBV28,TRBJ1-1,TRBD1,TGTGCCAGCAGGGAGGACAGGGGTGTCTTGAACACTGAAGCTTTCTTT,CASREDRGVLNTEAFF
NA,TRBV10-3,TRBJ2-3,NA,TGTGCCATCAGTTCACAGGGCGCAGATACGCAGTATTTT,CAISSQGADTQYF
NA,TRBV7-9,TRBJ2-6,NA,TGTGCCAGCGCCACGGACTCTGGGGCCAACGTCCTGACTTTC,CASATDSGANVLTF
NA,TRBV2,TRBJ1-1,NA,TGTGCCAGCAGTGCACAGGGACCAAACACTGAAGCTTTCTTT,CASSAQGPNTEAFF
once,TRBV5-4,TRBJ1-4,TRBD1,TGTGCCAGCAGCGAAAGGACAGGGCTCTATGAAAAACTGTTTTTT,CASSERTGLYEKLFF
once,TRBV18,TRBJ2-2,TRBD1,TGTGCCAGCTCACCGACGGGACAGGGAGGCACCGGGGAGCTGTTTTTT,CASSPTGQGGTGELFF
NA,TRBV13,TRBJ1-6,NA,TGTGCCAGCAGCTGGGCTTCGAGACAGGCTTATAATTCACCCCTCCACTTT,CASSWASRQAYNSPLHF